The clone carrying this T cell receptor (beta chain) appeared a few times. As part of library construction, unique molecular identifiers were attached to individual cDNA molecules. TCRdb ran MiXCR on the 5' RACE reads and lists one entry per CDR3 protein. In the table there are over 50,000 distinct CDR3 sequences, 11% of which are singletons. V was shortened by 5 bases and J by 6 bases, with 14 bases between the two germline ends. The CDR3 contains 14 residues. CDR1 and CDR2 (germline): SGHTA, FQGNSA. This record belongs to a study of early T cells in non-severe SARS-CoV-2 infection. On the study more broadly: Unpaired chains resulted from sequencing bulk RNA of unsorted whole blood.

J is TRBJ2-1 and V is TRBV7-2, with D possibly called TRBD1 or TRBD2 (5 bases each). The receptor's source is an adult who was a healthcare worker with PCR-confirmed SARS-CoV-2 infection or an uninfected control (not recorded which). What was sequenced was whole blood. CDR3: CASSQPGRGNEQFF. CDR3 sequence (DNA): TGTGCCAGCAGCCAACCGGGACGGGGCAATGAGCAGTTCTTC.